This is a list of T cell receptor beta chains from one sample in a study of cytomegalovirus exposure and HLA in healthy donors. Method: immunoSEQ multiplex PCR; TCRdb's copy keeps in-frame clones and lacks some. The repertoire holds around 120,000 clones, with about 70% as singletons. Sequencing was done on a sample of PBMCs. These receptors all stem from a man aged 45-65 years in good health and CMV-seropositive. CDR3s include the opening cysteine and the closing phenylalanine or tryptophan. A D gene is named only where the DNA matches it firmly.

V gene	D gene	J gene	CDR3 protein
TRBV5-6	-	TRBJ2-5	CASSFAQVKTQYF
TRBV7-3	-	TRBJ2-3	CASSLGDSLTQYF
TRBV11-2	-	TRBJ2-2	CASSLVPVNTGELFF
TRBV11-3	TRBD2	TRBJ2-1	CASPAPREGGNNEQFF
TRBV10-1	-	TRBJ2-5	CASRWLQGSAGETQYF
TRBV4-1	TRBD1	TRBJ1-2	CASSQDTGGAKSPHYGYTF
TRBV6-6	-	TRBJ1-3	CASSYSSGGSGNTIYF
TRBV27	-	TRBJ2-1	CASSPRDTQQFF
TRBV9	TRBD1	TRBJ2-2	CATSGTGANTGELFF
TRBV4-2	TRBD2	TRBJ2-2	CASSHGTSGSKGTGELFF
TRBV5-4	TRBD1	TRBJ2-1	CASSSRDRGNNEQFF
TRBV30	-	TRBJ1-2	CAWSLLKRIGGYTF
TRBV5-1	TRBD1	TRBJ1-4	CASKDTRGRDNEKLFF
TRBV4-1	TRBD1	TRBJ2-7	CASSQDRQGAGHEQYF
TRBV7-9	-	TRBJ1-4	CASRQWTGGKEKLFF
TRBV7-9	-	TRBJ2-4	CASSPVGGGGENIQYF
TRBV2	TRBD1	TRBJ1-2	CASSDGGQGNYGYTF
TRBV6-1	-	TRBJ2-3	CASSVQGTDTQYF
TRBV11-2	-	TRBJ2-6	CASSLLGGGLSGGANVLTF
TRBV10-2	-	TRBJ1-2	CASSDRPNYGYTF
TRBV28	TRBD2	TRBJ2-7	CASSGRVHEQYF
TRBV6-1	TRBD2	TRBJ2-2	CASSPREGPTGELFF
TRBV20-1	-	TRBJ2-1	CSARLAGEQFF
TRBV7-3	-	TRBJ2-1	CASSLNPGDTQQFF
TRBV7-9	-	TRBJ1-1	CASSLTENTEAFF
TRBV5-1	-	TRBJ2-5	CASSLLSEGETQYF
TRBV18	-	TRBJ1-5	CASSFSGGGDQPQHF
TRBV4-1	TRBD1	TRBJ1-1	CASSQDRGRTEAFF
TRBV7-8	-	TRBJ1-2	CASSPGGGAGGYTF
TRBV10-1	-	TRBJ2-5	CASSESYEVGTQYF
TRBV7-2	TRBD2	TRBJ2-5	CASSFNSGRAETQYF
TRBV5-7	TRBD2	TRBJ2-1	CASSLAGAGGLYNEQFF
TRBV5-5	-	TRBJ1-2	CASSREYEDNYGYTF
TRBV30	TRBD1	TRBJ2-2	CAWSRPGQGGTGELFF
TRBV6-1	-	TRBJ2-1	CASSEWLPYNEQFF
TRBV19	TRBD2	TRBJ2-7	CASSWASGSFSYEQYF
TRBV19	-	TRBJ2-1	CASRSRGLNNEQFF
TRBV10-3	-	TRBJ1-6	CATSLAGGSPLHF
TRBV20-1	TRBD1	TRBJ1-2	CSAHLDRVPTF
TRBV18	TRBD1	TRBJ2-7	CASSPGQNSYEQYF
TRBV19	TRBD1	TRBJ2-2	CASRTGDANTGELFF
TRBV30	-	TRBJ1-2	CAWTSGFNYGYTF
TRBV7-6	TRBD1	TRBJ2-3	CASSFKGARDTQYF
TRBV6-5	TRBD2	TRBJ2-7	CASGAGGPNEQYF
TRBV9	TRBD1	TRBJ1-1	CASSADRGQNTEAFF
TRBV9	-	TRBJ2-3	CASSLSTDTQYF
TRBV6-1	TRBD1	TRBJ1-2	CASRAGTGDGYTF
TRBV28	TRBD1	TRBJ2-4	CASSQGQGLGIQYF
TRBV19	-	TRBJ2-3	CASSPVAGDTQYF
TRBV5-1	TRBD1	TRBJ2-5	CASSGQPHRGPQETQYF
TRBV7-9	TRBD1	TRBJ2-1	CSSSRTGVSPDEQFF
TRBV6-6	TRBD2	TRBJ2-5	CASSSMTSGYQETQYF
TRBV5-1	-	TRBJ1-2	CASSLESGVRGYTF
TRBV11-2	-	TRBJ1-4	CASSHPRDRLATNEKLFF
TRBV6-4	TRBD1	TRBJ2-5	CASSSGQGETQYF
TRBV21-1	-	TRBJ2-6	CASSSRRTGGYSGANVLTF
TRBV18	-	TRBJ2-7	CASSAIADRPQEQYF
TRBV5-1	-	TRBJ2-7	CASSLAESTGLYF
TRBV5-1	-	TRBJ1-2	CASSRSTGFYGYTF
TRBV6-5	-	TRBJ2-1	CASRGDRSSYNEQFF